A single sample is the source of the 23 T cell receptor beta chains below, sequenced in a study of cytomegalovirus exposure and HLA in healthy donors. Using immunoSEQ multiplex PCR, the repertoire was profiled, and TCRdb retains in-frame clones only, with some absent. Here the sample spans 170,000 or so clones, 75% to 90% being singletons. The source material was PBMCs. These receptors were obtained from a young man in good health and CMV-seropositive.

The CDR3 spells CASSRDKANTEAFF. In nucleotides, the CDR3 is TGCGCCAGCAGCCGGGACAAAGCGAACACTGAAGCTTTCTTT. V gene TRBV5-1 combines with J gene TRBJ1-1, with TRBD1 as a possible D gene (6 bases). Looked up from germline, CDR1 is SGHRS and CDR2 is YFSETQ. This CDR3 region has 14 residues. V gave up 4 bases and J gave up 1 base, with 11 bases separating them.

This sequence joins TRBV28 and TRBJ1-2; 11 nucleotides line up with TRBD1. The CDR3 length is 17 residues. Germline CDR1 MDHEN, CDR2 SYDVKM. The V segment lost 5 bases and the J segment 0 bases; nucleotides outside the gene matches: 8. The CDR3 region is CASSLGQGAPTNYGYTF. CDR3 in DNA: TGTGCCAGCAGTCTCGGACAGGGGGCGCCAACTAACTATGGCTACACCTTC.

The gene calls are TRBV6-5 and TRBJ2-3; D possibly corresponds to TRBD1 (6 bases). Between the trimmed V and J ends, which lost 0 bases and 4 bases, there was a span of 8 bases. This CDR3 has 14 residues. Per germline, CDR1 MNHEY and CDR2 SVGAGI. The DNA for the CDR3 is TGTGCCAGCAGTTACTCACAGGGTCCAGATACGCAGTATTTT. This sequence encodes CASSYSQGPDTQYF.

V and J are TRBV5-1 and TRBJ2-3; D possibly corresponds to TRBD2 (6 bases). Germline CDR1 SGHRS, CDR2 YFSETQ. This CDR3 has 16 residues. Trimming removed 4 bases at V and 0 bases at J, with 15 bases between. Here the CDR3 reads CASSLDYSISTDTQYF. CDR3 DNA: TGCGCCAGCAGCCTGGACTATTCCATCAGCACAGATACGCAGTATTTT.

This rearrangement joins TRBV7-3 to TRBJ2-2; 10 bases fit TRBD1. This CDR3 spans 15 amino acids. CDR1 is SGHTA and CDR2 is FQGTGA in the germline V gene. Germline trimming cut 6 bases from V and 6 bases from J; bases unmatched to any gene: 7. CDR3 bases: TGTGCCAGCAGTTCGGGGACAGGGGAGTCCGGGGAGCTGTTTTTT. It translates to CASSSGTGESGELFF.

This rearrangement joins TRBV7-6 to TRBJ1-1, with D possibly TRBD1 on 5 matching bases. Deletions cut 0 bases from V and 2 bases from J, with 10 bases between. Germline assignment: CDR1 SGHVS and CDR2 FNYEAQ. This CDR3 spans 15 amino acids. CDR3 sequence: CASSLAPGVNTEAFF. Written as DNA, the CDR3 is TGTGCCAGCAGCTTAGCGCCGGGGGTAAACACTGAAGCTTTCTTT.

V gene TRBV28 combines with J gene TRBJ2-7; a weak D match, TRBD1 (7 bases). The CDR3 has 16 residues. From germline, CDR1 is MDHEN and CDR2 SYDVKM. V was pared by 3 bases and J by 3 bases, with 18 bases between. The CDR3 loop is CASSFPRGQGGYEQYF. The CDR3 DNA sequence: TGTGCCAGCAGTTTCCCTCGGGGGCAGGGGGGCTACGAGCAGTACTTC.

V is TRBV27 and J is TRBJ1-5, with a possible D match to TRBD1 (5 bases). CDR3 length equals 13 residues. Trimming removed 2 bases from V and 7 bases from J, with 9 bases in between. Germline V CDR1 and CDR2: MNHEY, SMNVEV (reference sequence). The CDR3 coding sequence is TGTGCCAGCAGTTTAGGACGGGGGCAGCCCCAGCATTTT. Encoded protein: CASSLGRGQPQHF.

The chain is built from TRBV5-1 and TRBJ1-3, with a weak D call TRBD1 (6 bases). CDR3 length equals 14 residues. V shed 3 bases and J shed 1 base, with 8 bases lying between them. Looked up from germline, CDR1 is SGHRS and CDR2 is YFSETQ. CDR3 region: CASSYGQSGNTIYF. The CDR3, as DNA: TGCGCCAGCAGCTATGGACAGTCTGGAAACACCATATATTTT.

The rearrangement links TRBV6-4 to TRBJ2-1; 7 bases match TRBD2. Germline V CDR1 and CDR2: MRHNA, SNTAGT. This CDR3 is 14 amino acids long. The V segment lost 2 bases and the J segment 3 bases; nucleotides outside the gene matches: 1. The CDR3 DNA reads as TGTGCCAGCAGTGACGCGGGAGACTACAATGAGCAGTTCTTC. This translates into CASSDAGDYNEQFF.

This clone was seen a handful of times. This chain links TRBV14 with TRBJ1-5, with D uncertain. With 4 bases removed from V and 9 bases from J, the gap between germline ends came to 4 bases. CDR1 is SGHDN, CDR2 FVKESK, per germline. The CDR3 is 10 residues long. CDR3 coding DNA: TGTGCCAGCAGCCTCCGGCCCCAGCATTTT. It codes for CASSLRPQHF.

The J gene is TRBJ2-1, the V gene TRBV9; 7 bases map to TRBD2. The length of the CDR3 is 15 residues. The V gene end was trimmed by 4 bases and the J gene end by 8 bases; junction bases not matched to a gene: 12. Germline assignment: CDR1 SGDLS and CDR2 YYNGEE. CDR3 DNA: TGTGCCAGCAGCCTCCTGGGCGGGAGAGGCGATGAGCAGTTCTTC. It yields the protein CASSLLGGRGDEQFF.

The chain couples TRBV10-2 to TRBJ2-1, with 11 bases identical to TRBD2. This CDR3 is 14 amino acids long. CDR1 is WSHSY and CDR2 is SAAADI in the germline V gene. V trimming: 6 bases; J trimming: 6 bases; junction bases outside the gene matches: 4. CDR3 amino acids: CASRQTSGGNEQFF. CDR3 nucleotide sequence: TGCGCCAGCAGACAAACTAGCGGGGGCAATGAGCAGTTCTTC.

V usage is TRBV28 and J usage is TRBJ1-1; TRBD1 is a possible D gene (5 bases). Germline loops: CDR1 MDHEN, CDR2 SYDVKM. The V gene lost 8 bases and the J gene lost 1 base, with 14 bases spanning the gap. There are 14 residues in the CDR3. The CDR3 region is CASVSGSANTEAFF. In nucleotides, the CDR3 is TGTGCCAGCGTTTCAGGGTCCGCGAACACTGAAGCTTTCTTT. The full variable domain, with the rest looked up from reference TRBV28 and TRBJ1-1, is DVKVTQSSRYLVKRTGEKVFLECVQDMDHENMFWYRQDPGLGLRLIYFSYDVKMKEKGDIPEGYSVSREKKERFSLILESASTNQTSMYLCASVSGSANTEAFFGQGTRLTVV.

This clone has more than one count but fewer than ten. One junction end disagrees with the germline gene, perhaps due to a read error. V is TRBV5-8 and J is TRBJ2-3, with D uncertain. CDR1 SGHTS and CDR2 YDEGEE come from the germline V gene. The CDR3 has 11 amino acids. CDR3 protein: CASSLVAGFFF. In DNA form, the CDR3 reads TGTGCCAGCAGCTTGGTGGCAGGATTCTTTTTT. The whole variable domain, remainder taken from reference TRBV5-8 and TRBJ2-3, is EAGVTQSPTHLIKTRGQQATLRCSPISGHTSVYWYQQALGLGLQFLLWYDEGEERNRGNFPPRFSGRQFPNYSSELNVNALELEDSALYLCASSLVAGFFFGPGTRLTVL.

The gene calls are TRBV27 and TRBJ2-7; 8 bases are a match to TRBD1. Germline V CDR1 and CDR2: MNHEY, SMNVEV (reference sequence). V gave up 5 bases and J gave up 5 bases; unmatched junction bases: 2. This CDR3 spans 12 amino acids. The DNA of the CDR3 is TGTGCCAGCAGTCGGACAGGGAACGAGCAGTACTTC. As protein: CASSRTGNEQYF.

This chain connects TRBV25-1 to TRBJ2-5, with 12 bases fitting TRBD1. Germline loops: CDR1 MGHDK, CDR2 SYGVNS. The length of the CDR3 is 15 residues. V lost 5 bases, J lost 4 bases, and 5 bases stayed unmatched. The CDR3 coding sequence is TGTGCCAGCAGTCCTGGGACAGGGGGCTCAGAGACCCAGTACTTC. This gives the protein CASSPGTGGSETQYF.

The J gene is TRBJ2-3, the V gene TRBV5-1; possibly TRBD2 for D (6 bases). Germline CDR1 is SGHRS and CDR2 is YFSETQ. Trimming shortened V by 6 bases and J by 4 bases, and 15 bases separated the two germline ends. The CDR3 has 14 residues. The CDR3 is CASTREGGADTQYF. The CDR3 nucleotides are TGCGCCAGCACTCGAGAGGGAGGAGCAGATACGCAGTATTTT.

V is TRBV27 and J is TRBJ2-3, with 9 bases fitting TRBD1. The CDR3 is 15 residues long. CDR1 is MNHEY and CDR2 is SMNVEV in the germline V gene (reference sequence). V trimming: 3 bases; J trimming: 6 bases; junction bases outside the gene matches: 7. This chain's CDR3 is CASSFSGQGRDTQYF. The CDR3 DNA follows: TGTGCCAGCAGTTTTTCGGGACAGGGAAGGGATACGCAGTATTTT.

The rearrangement links TRBV5-1 to TRBJ2-7, with D perhaps matching TRBD2 (6 bases). The germline gives CDR1 SGHRS, CDR2 YFSETQ. Trimming cost V 0 bases and J 3 bases, with 10 bases left between them. The length of the CDR3 is 14 residues. The CDR3 reads CASSLAGSVYEQYF. The CDR3 nucleotides read TGCGCCAGCAGCTTGGCCGGGAGCGTCTACGAGCAGTACTTC.

The chain is built from TRBV19 and TRBJ2-1; D unresolved. Germline V gene data show CDR1 as LNHDA and CDR2 as SQIVND (reference sequence). The CDR3 length is 12 residues. V shed 1 base and J shed 9 bases, with 7 bases lying between them. CDR3: CASSIGPLEQFF. Here the CDR3 DNA reads TGTGCCAGTAGTATAGGGCCCCTTGAGCAGTTCTTC.

CDR3 in amino acids: CASSSQGARSAFF. The CDR3 region has the DNA TGTGCCAGCAGCTCCCAGGGGGCGCGTAGTGCTTTCTTT. The genes are TRBV7-9 and TRBJ1-1, with 8 bases identical to TRBD1. Germline CDR1 reads SEHNR; CDR2 reads FQNEAQ (reference sequence). This CDR3 spans 13 amino acids. V lost 4 bases and J lost 11; bases outside the gene matches: 9.

This rearrangement joins TRBV7-3 to TRBJ2-2; D may be TRBD2 (6 bases). This CDR3 spans 14 amino acids. V lost 5 bases, J lost 2 bases, and 9 bases lay in between. In germline, CDR1 is SGHTA, CDR2 FQGTGA. CDR3 bases: TGTGCCAGCAGCATCGCGGGAAACACCGGGGAGCTGTTTTTT. Protein: CASSIAGNTGELFF. Complete variable domain (other parts from reference TRBV7-3 and TRBJ2-2): GAGVSQTPSNKVTEKGKYVELRCDPISGHTALYWYRQSLGQGPEFLIYFQGTGAADDSGLPNDRFFAVRPEGSVSTLKIQRTERGDSAVYLCASSIAGNTGELFFGEGSRLTVL.